A selection of T cell receptor beta chains follows, all from one sample in a study of T cells after yellow fever vaccination. TCRdb passed the 5' RACE reads through MiXCR, listing each CDR3 protein once. The table shows roughly 400,000 distinct CDR3 sequences, with about 19% occurring only once. Sample: PBMCs, taken before the yellow fever booster vaccination. These receptors originate from a young man who received the YFV17D yellow fever vaccine. The CDR3 runs from the conserved cysteine through the conserved F or W. The D gene is left open where the match is weak. Size is stated for part of the rows, as once, few or many counts, or as a class when the clone is expanded.

j_call | v_call | d_call | clone_size | cdr3_nt | cdr3_aa
TRBJ1-4 | TRBV10-3 | NA | few | TGTGCCATCAGCCAGACACAAATTGGGGGGATACGTGATGAAAAACTGTTTTTT | CAISQTQIGGIRDEKLFF
TRBJ2-3 | TRBV15 | NA | NA | TGTGCCACCAGCAAGATAAGCGATCCCGCAGATACGCAGTATTTT | CATSKISDPADTQYF
TRBJ2-5 | TRBV13 | NA | few | TGTGCCAGCAGCTTTCCTCCACAGCGGGTGCCGGAGACCCAGTACTTC | CASSFPPQRVPETQYF
TRBJ1-2 | TRBV7-9 | NA | many | TGTGCCAGCAGCCCGGACGGCTATGGCTACACCTTC | CASSPDGYGYTF
TRBJ1-1 | TRBV6-4 | NA | NA | TGTGCCACGAGGGTAGCCCCTGAAGCTTTCTTT | CATRVAPEAFF
TRBJ2-1 | TRBV29-1 | TRBD2 | few | TGCAGCGTCTCATCAGCCGTGGGGGGGTTGGTCAATGAGCAGTTCTTC | CSVSSAVGGLVNEQFF
TRBJ1-2 | TRBV9 | TRBD1 | few | TGTGCCAGCAGCGTAACAGGGGGGAGCTATGGCTACACCTTC | CASSVTGGSYGYTF
TRBJ2-7 | TRBV7-9 | TRBD1 | NA | TGTGCCAGCAGCCCGGACAGGATCTCCTACGAGCAGTACTTC | CASSPDRISYEQYF
TRBJ1-1 | TRBV2 | NA | few | TGTGCCAGCAGTGTGGACAAGAACACTGAAGCTTTCTTT | CASSVDKNTEAFF
TRBJ2-5 | TRBV18 | NA | NA | TGTGCCAGCTCACCACAAGCTCAAGAGACCCAGTACTTC | CASSPQAQETQYF
TRBJ2-3 | TRBV7-9 | TRBD1 | NA | TGTGCCAGCAGCCAGACAGGGGTACCTAGGGCAGATACGCAGTATTTT | CASSQTGVPRADTQYF
TRBJ2-7 | TRBV9 | NA | NA | TGTGCCAGCAGCGTAACTGGGGAATACGAGCAGTACTTC | CASSVTGEYEQYF
TRBJ2-7 | TRBV10-3 | NA | NA | TGTGCCATCAGTGAGTCCCTAGGGCCCGAGCAGTACTTC | CAISESLGPEQYF
TRBJ1-2 | TRBV9 | NA | NA | TGTGCCAGCAGCGCCTCCGGGACGTCCTATGGCTACACCTTC | CASSASGTSYGYTF
TRBJ2-3 | TRBV7-6 | NA | NA | TGTGCCAGCAGCTTAATCCGGGTGGATACGCAGTATTTT | CASSLIRVDTQYF
TRBJ1-6 | TRBV4-3 | NA | NA | TGCGCCAGCAGCCAAGTCACGGGGCGCCGAGATTCACCCCTCCACTTT | CASSQVTGRRDSPLHF
TRBJ2-7 | TRBV5-1 | NA | many | TGCGCCAGCAGCTCCACAGGGCAGGGGTCCTACGAGCAGTACTTC | CASSSTGQGSYEQYF
TRBJ1-1 | TRBV11-2 | NA | once | TGTGCCAGCAGCTTAGCCGAGGGTTGGACAGAGTACACTGAAGCTTTCTTT | CASSLAEGWTEYTEAFF
TRBJ2-5 | TRBV20-1 | NA | NA | TGCAGTGCTGGCCCTCTGGGGCAAGAGACCCAGTACTTC | CSAGPLGQETQYF
TRBJ2-2 | TRBV7-3 | TRBD2 | NA | TGTGCCAGCAGCTTAAGATCGCCCGGACTAGCGGGGAACACCGGGGAGCTGTTTTTT | CASSLRSPGLAGNTGELFF
TRBJ2-2 | TRBV5-1 | NA | few | TGCGCCAGCAGCTCCAGCCCGCAGCGGAACACCGGGGAGCTGTTTTTT | CASSSSPQRNTGELFF
TRBJ2-3 | TRBV6-1 | TRBD2 | NA | TGTGCCAGCAGCGAAGCGGGGGGGCCAGCAGATACGCAGTATTTT | CASSEAGGPADTQYF
TRBJ2-5 | TRBV4-1 | NA | few | TGCGCCAGCAGCCAAGATCAGGGGCTGGGGCAAGAGACCCAGTACTTC | CASSQDQGLGQETQYF
TRBJ2-3 | TRBV7-8 | NA | NA | TGTGCCAGCAGGGGAGGGGGGACTAGCACAGATACGCAGTATTTT | CASRGGGTSTDTQYF